A selection of T cell receptor beta chains follows, all from one sample in a study of T cell responses to AZD1222 COVID-19 vaccine. TCRdb's copy holds only in-frame clones and misses some; the assay was immunoSEQ multiplex PCR. The sample yields fewer than 200,000 clones, roughly 87% seen once. The sequences come from peripheral blood, collected 28 days after the second AZD1222 dose. These receptor sequences come from an adult who received the AZD1222 COVID-19 vaccine. CDR3s include the opening cysteine and the closing phenylalanine or tryptophan. Fields, in order: J gene, clone size, D gene, V gene, CDR3 protein, CDR3 DNA. D genes are given only for firm matches. Not every row has a clone size; where given, it reads once, few, many or a size class.

j_gene: TRBJ1-1
abundance: -
d_gene: -
v_gene: TRBV13
CDR3aa: CASTPGVGQEAFF
CDR3nt: TGTGCCAGCACCCCGGGGGTAGGGCAGGAAGCTTTCTTT

j_gene: TRBJ1-2
abundance: -
d_gene: -
v_gene: TRBV7-9
CDR3aa: CASSLVRQANYGYTF
CDR3nt: TGTGCCAGCAGCTTAGTGCGACAGGCTAACTATGGCTACACCTTC

j_gene: TRBJ1-1
abundance: -
d_gene: TRBD1
v_gene: TRBV6-2/TRBV6-3
CDR3aa: CASSSAAGGKDTEAFF
CDR3nt: TGTGCCAGCAGTTCGGCGGCAGGGGGAAAGGACACTGAAGCTTTCTTT

j_gene: TRBJ1-5
abundance: -
d_gene: TRBD1
v_gene: TRBV18
CDR3aa: CASSPGTGALRPQHF
CDR3nt: TGTGCCAGCTCACCCGGGACAGGGGCCCTCCGGCCCCAGCATTTT

j_gene: TRBJ1-5
abundance: -
d_gene: -
v_gene: TRBV6-5
CDR3aa: CASLGVIRPQHF
CDR3nt: TGTGCCAGCCTCGGGGTTATCAGGCCCCAGCATTTT

j_gene: TRBJ1-2
abundance: -
d_gene: -
v_gene: TRBV3-1/TRBV3-2
CDR3aa: CASSRTEPNYGYTF
CDR3nt: TGTGCCAGCAGCCGGACCGAGCCTAACTATGGCTACACCTTC

j_gene: TRBJ1-2
abundance: -
d_gene: -
v_gene: TRBV27
CDR3aa: CASSLWKSDRDGYTF
CDR3nt: TGTGCCAGCAGTTTATGGAAGTCAGACAGAGATGGCTACACCTTC

j_gene: TRBJ1-1
abundance: -
d_gene: -
v_gene: TRBV30
CDR3aa: CACFNGEYLEAFF
CDR3nt: TGTGCCTGCTTTAACGGGGAGTATCTAGAAGCTTTCTTT

j_gene: TRBJ1-1
abundance: -
d_gene: -
v_gene: TRBV6-5
CDR3aa: CASGRTVANTEAFF
CDR3nt: TGTGCCAGCGGCCGGACAGTCGCGAACACTGAAGCTTTCTTT

j_gene: TRBJ2-7
abundance: once
d_gene: -
v_gene: TRBV30
CDR3aa: CAWSVPYEQYF
CDR3nt: TGTGCCTGGAGTGTACCCTACGAGCAGTACTTC

j_gene: TRBJ2-3
abundance: -
d_gene: -
v_gene: TRBV14
CDR3aa: CASSLRNTQYF
CDR3nt: TGTGCCAGCAGCCTTCGAAATACGCAGTATTTT

j_gene: TRBJ2-3
abundance: -
d_gene: -
v_gene: TRBV2
CDR3aa: CASRSTGVFSTDTQYF
CDR3nt: TGTGCCAGCAGGAGTACGGGGGTTTTTAGCACAGATACGCAGTATTTT

j_gene: TRBJ1-1
abundance: -
d_gene: -
v_gene: TRBV12-3/TRBV12-4
CDR3aa: CASSLIWAEAFF
CDR3nt: TGTGCCAGCAGTTTAATCTGGGCTGAAGCTTTCTTT

j_gene: TRBJ2-7
abundance: -
d_gene: TRBD1
v_gene: TRBV7-9
CDR3aa: CASSFGGTGDPEQYF
CDR3nt: TGTGCCAGCAGCTTCGGAGGGACAGGGGATCCCGAGCAGTACTTC

j_gene: TRBJ2-5
abundance: -
d_gene: -
v_gene: TRBV7-9
CDR3aa: CASSLPQSGTRETQYF
CDR3nt: TGTGCCAGCAGCTTACCCCAGTCGGGCACGAGGGAGACCCAGTACTTC

j_gene: TRBJ1-1
abundance: -
d_gene: -
v_gene: TRBV7-9
CDR3aa: CASSFSGGMNTEAFF
CDR3nt: TGTGCCAGCAGCTTTAGTGGGGGCATGAACACTGAAGCTTTCTTT

j_gene: TRBJ1-1
abundance: -
d_gene: TRBD1
v_gene: TRBV9
CDR3aa: CASSLTPGGHTEAFF
CDR3nt: TGTGCCAGCAGCCTCACCCCAGGGGGTCACACTGAAGCTTTCTTT

j_gene: TRBJ2-1
abundance: -
d_gene: -
v_gene: TRBV10-3
CDR3aa: CAISESRTLNEQFF
CDR3nt: TGTGCCATCAGTGAGTCGCGGACTCTCAATGAGCAGTTCTTC

j_gene: TRBJ1-1
abundance: -
d_gene: -
v_gene: TRBV2
CDR3aa: CASVPAAAMNTEAFF
CDR3nt: TGTGCCAGCGTGCCCGCCGCGGCCATGAACACTGAAGCTTTCTTT

j_gene: TRBJ1-3
abundance: -
d_gene: -
v_gene: TRBV5-1
CDR3aa: CASSRYNGRDTIYF
CDR3nt: TGCGCCAGCAGCCGTTATAACGGGAGGGACACCATATATTTT

j_gene: TRBJ1-1
abundance: -
d_gene: -
v_gene: TRBV7-8
CDR3aa: CASSPYGAWGVGTEAFF
CDR3nt: TGTGCCAGCAGCCCGTACGGGGCCTGGGGGGTGGGGACTGAAGCTTTCTTT

j_gene: TRBJ1-6
abundance: -
d_gene: TRBD1
v_gene: TRBV3-1/TRBV3-2
CDR3aa: CASSRGRNRGNSPLHF
CDR3nt: TGTGCCAGCAGCCGGGGGAGAAACAGGGGTAATTCACCCCTCCACTTT

j_gene: TRBJ2-7
abundance: -
d_gene: TRBD1
v_gene: TRBV11-2
CDR3aa: CASSLGTESYEQYF
CDR3nt: TGTGCCAGCAGCTTGGGGACAGAGTCCTACGAGCAGTACTTC

j_gene: TRBJ2-3
abundance: once
d_gene: -
v_gene: TRBV27
CDR3aa: CASRRTGYGDTQYF
CDR3nt: TGTGCCAGCAGGAGAACAGGGTATGGAGATACGCAGTATTTT

j_gene: TRBJ1-4
abundance: -
d_gene: -
v_gene: TRBV5-4
CDR3aa: CASSLVRINEKLFF
CDR3nt: TGTGCCAGCAGCTTGGTTCGGATTAATGAAAAACTGTTTTTT